One sample yielded the 13 T cell receptor beta chains listed below, sequenced in a study of blood T cell repertoires in COVID-19. The assay was immunoSEQ multiplex PCR, and TCRdb's table has in-frame clones only and misses some. The table lists roughly 120,000 clones, about nine tenths of them singletons. Sequencing used peripheral blood. These receptors originate from a human donor in a cohort sampled during active COVID-19.

V gene TRBV27 combines with J gene TRBJ1-6; D not resolved. The CDR3 is 15 amino acids. Trimming cost V 3 bases and J 4 bases, with 10 bases left between them. The germline V gene has CDR1 MNHEY and CDR2 SMNVEV (reference sequence). CDR3 sequence (DNA): TGTGCCAGCAGTTTTGAAACAGCTTATAATTCACCCCTCCACTTT. Encoded protein: CASSFETAYNSPLHF.

V and J are TRBV5-1 and TRBJ2-1, with TRBD1 as a possible D gene (5 bases). V gave up 5 bases and J gave up 5 bases, with 14 bases separating them. CDR3 length: 14 amino acids. Germline CDR1 reads SGHRS; CDR2 reads YFSETQ. CDR3 in DNA: TGCGCCAGCAGGGTCTCAGGGTCCAACAATGAGCAGTTCTTC. Amino acids: CASRVSGSNNEQFF.

A remark on this clone: One junction end disagrees with the germline gene, perhaps due to a read error. The chain joins TRBV7-6 to TRBJ1-1; 8 positions agree with TRBD1. CDR1 is SGHVS and CDR2 is FNYEAQ in the germline V gene. CDR3 length: 14 residues. The CDR3 DNA reads as TGTGCCAGCATCTTAGGACAGGGGAACACTGAAGCTTTCTTT. Translated, it gives CASILGQGNTEAFF. Based on the CDR3 plus reference TRBV7-6 and TRBJ1-1, the full variable domain is GAGVSQSPRYKVTKRGQDVALRCDPISGHVSLYWYRQALGQGPEFLTYFNYEAQQDKSGLPNDRFSAERPEGSISTLTIQRTEQRDSAMYRCASILGQGNTEAFFGQGTRLTVV.

This rearrangement joins TRBV19 to TRBJ2-7, with 10 bases identical to TRBD1. J gave up 0 bases and V 3 bases, and 11 bases lay outside the gene matches. Per germline, CDR1 LNHDA and CDR2 SQIVND (reference sequence). The CDR3 is made up of 18 amino acids. The CDR3 DNA reads as TGTGCCAGTAGTATGGGACAGGGGAATTACGGACGCTCCTACGAGCAGTACTTC. This translates into CASSMGQGNYGRSYEQYF.

This clone was observed a single time. The rearrangement links TRBV5-3 to TRBJ2-2; maybe TRBD2 (5 bases). TRBV5-3 is reported as an ORF; its role is uncertain. V lost 1 base, J lost 0 bases, and 19 bases lay in between. CDR3 size: 19 residues. The CDR3 sequence: CARSLLEAVLPSNTGELFF. The CDR3 nucleotides are TGTGCCAGAAGCTTGCTGGAGGCAGTCTTACCTTCGAACACCGGGGAGCTGTTTTTT.

The rearrangement links TRBV30 to TRBJ1-2; TRBD1 aligns across 8 bases. V shed 3 bases and J 6 bases; nucleotides not matched to a gene: 9. Germline values: CDR1 GTSNPN, CDR2 SVGIG (reference sequence). This CDR3 comprises 14 residues. CDR3 sequence reads: CAWSITTGAHGYTF. Here the CDR3 DNA reads TGTGCCTGGAGCATAACGACAGGGGCCCATGGCTACACCTTC.

The V gene is TRBV10-1, the J gene TRBJ2-2; D might be TRBD2 (5 bases). The ends were cut back, 4 bases at V and 4 bases at J, with 7 bases in the middle. Looked up from germline, CDR1 is WNHNN and CDR2 is SYGVQD (reference sequence). CDR3 length: 13 amino acids. The CDR3: CASSVGVTGELFF. In DNA form, the CDR3 reads TGCGCCAGCAGTGTGGGAGTCACCGGGGAGCTGTTTTTT.

J is TRBJ1-3 and V is TRBV6-6, with a tentative D call TRBD1 (6 bases). V gave up 7 bases and J gave up 9 bases, with 16 bases separating them. Per the germline V gene, CDR1 is MNHNY and CDR2 is SVGAGI (reference sequence). CDR3 length: 13 residues. In nucleotides, the CDR3 is TGTGCCAGCATCAGGGACACCTTAAGCACCATATATTTT. Amino acid sequence: CASIRDTLSTIYF.

CDR3 in amino acids: CASSLLGQGKETQYF. CDR3 DNA sequence: TGTGCCAGCAGTTTATTGGGACAGGGAAAAGAGACCCAGTACTTC. This chain uses TRBV28 with TRBJ2-5, with 9 bases identical to TRBD1. The V segment lost 1 base and the J segment 3 bases; nucleotides outside the gene matches: 3. The germline V gene encodes CDR1 MDHEN and CDR2 SYDVKM. This CDR3 is built from 15 residues.

The chain combines TRBV6-6 with TRBJ2-7, with D tentatively TRBD1 (5 bases). The CDR3 consists of 15 residues. Germline CDR1 and CDR2: MNHNY and SVGAGI (reference sequence). Trimming took 2 bases from V and 5 from J, leaving 16 bases between them. In nucleotides, the CDR3 is TGTGCCAGCAGTTACAGCCAGGGCCGGTCCCACGAGCAGTACTTC. It specifies CASSYSQGRSHEQYF.

The rearrangement joins TRBV12-3 or TRBV12-4 to TRBJ2-7, with D maybe TRBD1 (5 bases). Deletions cut 6 bases from V and 2 bases from J, with 8 bases between. The CDR3 extends over 12 amino acids. This CDR3 reads CASSLGAYEQYF. The CDR3 DNA follows: TGTGCCAGCAGCCTAGGGGCCTACGAGCAGTACTTC.

J is TRBJ2-3 and V is TRBV19; D possibly corresponds to TRBD2 (6 bases). Trimming pared 3 bases from V and 2 bases from J, leaving 18 bases between. Germline loops: CDR1 LNHDA, CDR2 SQIVND (reference sequence). This CDR3 spans 17 amino acids. This CDR3 reads CASSMLELAINTDTQYF. In DNA, the CDR3 is TGTGCCAGTAGTATGTTGGAGCTAGCGATTAACACAGATACGCAGTATTTT.

The chain links TRBV19 to TRBJ1-2; 9 nucleotides match TRBD1. Trimming at V came to 3 bases and at J to 7 bases, leaving 6 bases not matched to a gene. CDR3 size: 14 residues. Germline V gene data show CDR1 as LNHDA and CDR2 as SQIVND (reference sequence). The CDR3 region has the DNA TGTGCCAGTAGTATGTGGCGACAGGGGGGTGGCTACACCTTC. Its protein product is CASSMWRQGGGYTF.